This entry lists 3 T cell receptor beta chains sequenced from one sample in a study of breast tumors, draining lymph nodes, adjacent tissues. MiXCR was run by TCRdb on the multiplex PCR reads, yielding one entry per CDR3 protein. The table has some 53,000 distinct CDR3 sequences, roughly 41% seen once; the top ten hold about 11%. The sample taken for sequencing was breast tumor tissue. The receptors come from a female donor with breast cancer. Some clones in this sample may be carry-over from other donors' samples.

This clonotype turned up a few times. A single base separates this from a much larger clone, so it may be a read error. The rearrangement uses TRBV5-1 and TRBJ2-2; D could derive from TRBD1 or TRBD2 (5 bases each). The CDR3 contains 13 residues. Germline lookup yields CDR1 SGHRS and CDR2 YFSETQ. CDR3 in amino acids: CASSAANTGDLFF. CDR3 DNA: TGCGCCAGCAGCGCGGCGAACACCGGGGACCTGTTTTTT.

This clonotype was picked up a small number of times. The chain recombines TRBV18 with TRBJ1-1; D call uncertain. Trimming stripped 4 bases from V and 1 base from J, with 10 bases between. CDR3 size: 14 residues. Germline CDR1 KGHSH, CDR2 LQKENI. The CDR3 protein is CASSRAVKNTEAFF. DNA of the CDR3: TGTGCCAGCTCACGGGCGGTGAAGAACACTGAAGCTTTCTTT.

The CDR3 sequence: CASSRGSTDTQYF. The CDR3 coding sequence is TGTGCCAGCAGCCGGGGCAGTACAGATACGCAGTATTTT. This sequence joins TRBV4-2 and TRBJ2-3; a possible D gene is TRBD1 (5 bases). CDR3 length: 13 residues. Trimming shortened V by 4 bases and J by 3 bases, and 8 bases separated the two germline ends. The germline CDR1 and CDR2 sequences are LGHNA and YNFKEQ.